A single sample gave rise to the 30 T cell receptor beta chains below, sequenced in a study of shared clonotypes between healthy human individuals. The naive CD8 fraction comprised CD45RO-negative cells positively selected for CCR7 and excluded terminally differentiated effector memory CD45RA+ cells. Profiling relied on immunoSEQ multiplex PCR, and the TCRdb table lists in-frame clones only, not all of them. There are approximately 2,200,000 clones in the sample; under 95% occur only once, and around 1.7% lies in the top ten. Sequences were obtained from naive CD8+ T cells from PBMCs. The receptors stem from a man between 18 and 29 years old in good health. Some clones in this sample may be carry-over from other donors' samples.

As concerns this clone: Other DNA variants within this sample encode the same CDR3. The chain is built from TRBV27 and TRBJ2-2; weak D call: TRBD1 (6 bases). Germline V CDR1 and CDR2: MNHEY, SMNVEV (reference sequence). V was shortened by 3 bases and J by 5 bases, with 10 bases between the two germline ends. This CDR3 is 14 amino acids long. CDR3 nucleotides: TGTGCCAGCAGTTTGAAAGGGGGAACCGGGGAGCTGTTTTTT. Translated: CASSLKGGTGELFF.

The chain has TRBV6-1 and TRBJ2-3, with TRBD2 identical over 15 bases. J lost 6 bases, V lost 4 bases, and 14 bases had no gene match. The CDR3 sequence is 19 residues long. CDR1 and CDR2 from the germline V gene are MNHNS and SASEGT. The CDR3 DNA is TGTGCCAGCAGTGTCCCGGGGACAGGGGGGACTAGCGGGAGGGATACGCAGTATTTT. Protein: CASSVPGTGGTSGRDTQYF.

This sequence joins TRBV29-1 and TRBJ2-7; the match to TRBD2 covers 9 bases. Germline trimming cut 3 bases from V and 6 bases from J; bases unmatched to any gene: 6. CDR3 length: 13 residues. The V gene's germline CDR1 is SQVTM and CDR2 ANQGSEA. CDR3 protein: CSVDSGRRTEQYF. The CDR3 DNA is TGCAGCGTTGATAGCGGGAGAAGGACCGAGCAGTACTTC.

V usage is TRBV6-5 and J usage is TRBJ2-7, with D unclear. CDR3 length equals 14 residues. Per germline, CDR1 MNHEY and CDR2 SVGAGI. Trimming cost V 6 bases and J 0 bases, with 12 bases left between them. This CDR3 is CASSPERNSYEQYF. CDR3 nucleotides: TGTGCCAGCAGCCCCGAACGTAACTCCTACGAGCAGTACTTC.

This chain uses TRBV11-2 with TRBJ1-1; D is undetermined. V lost 1 base, J lost 7 bases, and 10 bases lay in between. Germline V gives CDR1 SGHAT, CDR2 FQNNGV. The CDR3 is 13 amino acids. In nucleotides, the CDR3 is TGTGCCAGCAGCTTAGTAGGGCCTTATGAAGCTTTCTTT. Translated: CASSLVGPYEAFF.

The chain has TRBV4-1 and TRBJ2-7; D not certain. The CDR3 has 15 residues. Trimming removed 1 base from V and 3 bases from J, with 13 bases in between. CDR1 and CDR2 from the germline V gene are MGHRA and YSYEKL. The CDR3 nucleotides are TGCGCCAGCAGCCAAGTCCCCGGAGAGGTCTACGAGCAGTACTTC. It specifies CASSQVPGEVYEQYF.

As concerns this clone: Other DNA sequences in the sample encode the same CDR3. The chain links TRBV5-6 to TRBJ2-5, with unresolved D. V was trimmed by 1 base and J by 5 bases, leaving 3 bases between them. This CDR3 contains 11 residues. The germline gives CDR1 SGHDT, CDR2 YYEEEE. The CDR3 DNA reads as TGTGCCAGCAGCTTGCGGGAGACCCAGTACTTC. This sequence encodes CASSLRETQYF. Variable domain in full (rest from reference TRBV5-6 and TRBJ2-5): DAGVTQSPTHLIKTRGQQVTLRCSPKSGHDTVSWYQQALGQGPQFIFQYYEEEERQRGNFPDRFSGHQFPNYSSELNVNALLLGDSALYLCASSLRETQYFGPGTRLLVL.

The V call is TRBV2, the J call TRBJ2-1, with TRBD2 matching over 7 bases. The CDR3 length is 16 residues. V lost 7 bases and J lost 4; bases outside the gene matches: 13. Germline loops: CDR1 SNHLY, CDR2 FYNNEI. This chain's CDR3 is CASTPGRERNYNEQFF. CDR3 sequence (DNA): TGTGCCAGCACCCCTGGGCGGGAGAGAAATTACAATGAGCAGTTCTTC.

J is TRBJ2-2 and V is TRBV6-5; 9 bases line up with TRBD2. Germline V gives CDR1 MNHEY, CDR2 SVGAGI. CDR3 size: 15 residues. V trimming: 2 bases; J trimming: 7 bases; junction bases outside the gene matches: 5. CDR3 bases: TGTGCCAGCAGTTACGTAGCGGGAGAGGTCGGGGAGCTGTTTTTT. Residues: CASSYVAGEVGELFF.

The chain's CDR3 is CASSPGLAEQFF. CDR3 nucleotides: TGTGCCAGCAGCCCGGGACTCGCCGAGCAGTTCTTC. The chain joins TRBV5-4 to TRBJ2-1, with TRBD2 as a possible D gene (6 bases). Trimming stripped 4 bases from V and 10 bases from J, with 12 bases between. CDR3 length: 12 residues. From germline, CDR1 is SGHNT and CDR2 YYREEE (reference sequence).

The V and J genes are TRBV10-3 and TRBJ2-7; the match to TRBD1 covers 8 bases. The CDR3 contains 15 residues. With 6 bases clipped from V and 4 bases from J, the junction kept 11 bases outside the gene matches. CDR1 is ENHRY, CDR2 SYGVKD, per germline. Written as DNA, the CDR3 is TGTGCCATCAGGACCGACAGGGGAACTCTGTACGAGCAGTACTTC. It translates to CAIRTDRGTLYEQYF.

The J gene is TRBJ2-1, the V gene TRBV5-6, with 8 bases lining up with TRBD1. Trimming at V came to 3 bases and at J to 8 bases, leaving 10 bases not matched to a gene. Germline V gene lookup returns CDR1 SGHDT and CDR2 YYEEEE. CDR3 length: 15 residues. CDR3 residues: CASSWGTGPSDEQFF. The CDR3 DNA is TGTGCCAGCAGCTGGGGGACAGGCCCTTCGGATGAGCAGTTCTTC.

Comments on this clone: Other nucleotide sequences in the sample specify the same CDR3. The J gene is TRBJ1-5, the V gene TRBV19; D gene unclear. V shed 3 bases and J shed 3 bases, with 9 bases lying between them. The CDR3 extends over 14 amino acids. CDR1 and CDR2 from the germline V gene are LNHDA and SQIVND (reference sequence). CDR3 DNA sequence: TGTGCCAGTAGTATCCGGGGATCCAATCAGCCCCAGCATTTT. Translating it yields CASSIRGSNQPQHF.

Points on this clone: The sample holds other DNA sequences that translate to the same CDR3. The rearrangement joins TRBV15 to TRBJ2-1, with 9 bases matching TRBD1. The V and J ends lost 0 bases and 5 bases, in that order; junction bases with no gene match: 2. The CDR3 covers 15 residues. Germline V lookup: CDR1 LNHNV, CDR2 YYDKDF (reference sequence). The CDR3 sequence is CATSRERDRDNEQFF. The CDR3 DNA follows: TGTGCCACCAGCAGAGAACGGGACAGGGACAATGAGCAGTTCTTC.

The chain couples TRBV13 to TRBJ2-7; D not certain. Between the trimmed V and J ends, which lost 2 bases and 0 bases, there was a span of 8 bases. The CDR3 extends over 14 amino acids. The V gene's germline CDR1 is PRHDT and CDR2 FYEKMQ (reference sequence). The CDR3 is CASSLSGGSYEQYF. DNA of the CDR3: TGTGCCAGCAGCTTATCGGGTGGCTCCTACGAGCAGTACTTC.

This clone was recorded only once. The chain combines TRBV9 with TRBJ1-2, with 7 bases that match TRBD1. The germline gives CDR1 SGDLS, CDR2 YYNGEE. The V segment lost 1 base and the J segment 7 bases; nucleotides outside the gene matches: 4. The CDR3 contains 13 residues. CDR3 coding DNA: TGTGCCAGCAGCGTAAGGGACAGTGTTGGCTACACCTTC. Amino acid sequence: CASSVRDSVGYTF. Supplemented by reference TRBV9 and TRBJ1-2, the full variable domain reads DSGVTQTPKHLITATGQRVTLRCSPRSGDLSVYWYQQSLDQGLQFLIQYYNGEERAKGNILERFSAQQFPDLHSELNLSSLELGDSALYFCASSVRDSVGYTFGSGTRLTVV.

The V and J genes are TRBV28 and TRBJ2-7; the D gene could be TRBD1 or TRBD2 (5 bases each). The CDR3 is made up of 20 amino acids. The germline CDR1 and CDR2 sequences are MDHEN and SYDVKM. Trimming shortened V by 4 bases and J by 3 bases, and 31 bases separated the two germline ends. CDR3 loop: CASSSLPPTTTGRRRYEQYF. DNA of the CDR3: TGTGCCAGCAGTTCCCTTCCCCCAACAACTACGGGACGCCGCCGCTACGAGCAGTACTTC.

The chain recombines TRBV19 with TRBJ2-2; no firm D call. V lost 5 bases, J lost 8 bases, and 15 bases lay in between. The CDR3 runs 14 residues. Germline CDR1 reads LNHDA; CDR2 reads SQIVND (reference sequence). For the CDR3, the DNA is TGTGCCAGTAGTTCCTCAGGAGCTTCGGGGGAGCTGTTTTTT. It is translated as CASSSSGASGELFF.

This chain connects TRBV15 to TRBJ2-7; no firm D call. Germline V gene data show CDR1 as LNHNV and CDR2 as YYDKDF (reference sequence). The CDR3 consists of 20 residues. The V end was cut by 0 bases, the J end by 0 bases, with 24 bases between. CDR3 bases: TGTGCCACCAGCAGAGACGGACCCCGCACCACTATCTCTGACTCCTACGAGCAGTACTTC. Amino acid sequence: CATSRDGPRTTISDSYEQYF.

The chain couples TRBV4-1 to TRBJ2-7, with 8 bases aligning to TRBD1. V trimming: 3 bases; J trimming: 5 bases; junction bases outside the gene matches: 6. In germline, CDR1 is MGHRA, CDR2 YSYEKL. This CDR3 region has 14 residues. This CDR3 is CASSHGQGIHEQYF. CDR3 DNA: TGCGCCAGCAGCCACGGACAGGGAATCCACGAGCAGTACTTC.

The V and J genes are TRBV6-4 and TRBJ1-2; D ambiguous. This CDR3 region has 9 residues. The germline V and J ends were trimmed by 9 bases and 11 bases, with 10 bases remaining between them. The germline CDR1 and CDR2 sequences are MRHNA and SNTAGT. CDR3 sequence (DNA): TGTGCCAGTTCAAGTGGGTACACCTTC. Encoded protein: CASSSGYTF.

The V gene is TRBV12-5, the J gene TRBJ1-1; D call uncertain. The germline CDR1 and CDR2 sequences are LGHNT and FRNRAP. The CDR3 extends over 16 amino acids. Trimming left V 4 bases short and J 1 base short, with 16 bases between. CDR3 DNA sequence: TGTGCTAGTGGTTCCGGCTTGGACCCCAGGAACACTGAAGCTTTCTTT. This sequence encodes CASGSGLDPRNTEAFF.

The V call is TRBV29-1, the J call TRBJ2-1; the match to TRBD1 covers 8 bases. Trimming at V came to 0 bases and at J to 5 bases, leaving 6 bases not matched to a gene. The CDR3 has 15 amino acids. In germline, CDR1 is SQVTM, CDR2 ANQGSEA. For the CDR3, the DNA is TGCAGCGTTGAAGACTACGGACAGGGAAACAATGAGCAGTTCTTC. Protein sequence: CSVEDYGQGNNEQFF.

This chain joins TRBV29-1 and TRBJ1-2; D might be TRBD1 (6 bases). V gave up 7 bases and J gave up 8 bases, with 17 bases separating them. The CDR3 runs to 12 residues. The V gene's germline CDR1 is SQVTM and CDR2 ANQGSEA. CDR3 region: CSALDSVGGYTF. Written as DNA, the CDR3 is TGCAGCGCCCTGGACAGCGTAGGGGGCTACACCTTC. The full variable domain, rest sourced from reference TRBV29-1 and TRBJ1-2, is SAVISQKPSRDICQRGTSLTIQCQVDSQVTMMFWYRQQPGQSLTLIATANQGSEATYESGFVIDKFPISRPNLTFSTLTVSNMSPEDSSIYLCSALDSVGGYTFGSGTRLTVV.

A word on this clone: This specimen includes other DNA sequences encoding the same CDR3. The chain joins TRBV9 to TRBJ2-7; 8 nucleotides align to TRBD1. Unmatched junction bases numbered 4, after V lost 0 bases and J lost 2 bases. CDR3 length: 15 residues. Germline values: CDR1 SGDLS, CDR2 YYNGEE. CDR3 in amino acids: CASSVAGTGTYEQYF. The CDR3 bases are TGTGCCAGCAGCGTAGCCGGGACAGGTACCTACGAGCAGTACTTC.

V and J are TRBV6-6 and TRBJ1-1; the D is unclear. This CDR3 comprises 11 residues. The germline gives CDR1 MNHNY, CDR2 SVGAGI (reference sequence). Trimming removed 8 bases at V and 3 bases at J, with 7 bases between. CDR3 sequence (DNA): TGTGCCAGCTTCGGGTACACTGAAGCTTTCTTT. Encoded protein: CASFGYTEAFF.

The chain employs TRBV10-3 and TRBJ1-1; D gene uncertain. The V gene's germline CDR1 is ENHRY and CDR2 SYGVKD. The CDR3 spans 14 residues. V was shortened by 2 bases and J by 4 bases, with 11 bases between the two germline ends. The DNA for the CDR3 is TGTGCCATCAGTGAGGACACCAAGCTCACTGAAGCTTTCTTT. Translated: CAISEDTKLTEAFF.

The V and J genes are TRBV5-1 and TRBJ1-4; 9 bases are a match to TRBD1. There are 16 residues in the CDR3. The trim removed 4 bases at V and 9 bases at J, leaving 13 bases unmatched. Germline assignment: CDR1 SGHRS and CDR2 YFSETQ. CDR3 protein: CASSHGDRETRKKLFF. CDR3 bases: TGCGCCAGCAGCCACGGGGACAGGGAAACCAGGAAAAAACTGTTTTTT.

The genes are TRBV7-9 and TRBJ2-5, with D unresolved. Germline lookup yields CDR1 SEHNR and CDR2 FQNEAQ (reference sequence). The CDR3 runs to 12 residues. Trimming took 1 base from V and 6 from J, leaving 6 bases between them. The DNA for the CDR3 is TGTGCCAGCAGCTTAGAACACCAGACCCAGTACTTC. It codes for CASSLEHQTQYF.

The rearrangement joins TRBV7-9 to TRBJ2-1, with D perhaps TRBD2 (5 bases). This CDR3 spans 13 amino acids. V was cut by 5 bases and J by 5 bases, with 10 bases left in between. Germline V gene sequence: CDR1 SEHNR, CDR2 FQNEAQ (reference sequence). DNA of the CDR3: TGTGCCAGCAGCAGACCGCGGGACAATGAGCAGTTCTTC. Its translation: CASSRPRDNEQFF.